This paragraph reports one TCR beta chain. Its antigen is unknown. The sample belongs to a study of cytomegalovirus exposure and HLA in healthy donors. In the study overall: Counted in an early data release were about 80 million unique TCRs from HLA-typed donors. General study findings and limits: A list of approximately 160 TCR beta chains associated with cytomegalovirus was given.

PCR involved 60 Vbeta and 13 Jbeta primers. Sequencing was performed with immunoSEQ multiplex PCR; in TCRdb, only in-frame clones are kept and a portion is missing. This table holds around 190,000 clones, around nine tenths found once. The CDR3 has 13 amino acids. Germline CDR1 is MGHRA and CDR2 is YSYEKL. Trimming removed 3 bases at V and 3 bases at J, with 9 bases between. The source of this sequence is a woman in her 30s in good health and CMV-seronegative. This chain uses TRBV4-1 with TRBJ2-7; D ambiguous. The sequenced sample was PBMCs. The CDR3 DNA reads TGCGCCAGCAGCCATCTACCGGTCTACGAGCAGTACTTC. This gives the protein CASSHLPVYEQYF.